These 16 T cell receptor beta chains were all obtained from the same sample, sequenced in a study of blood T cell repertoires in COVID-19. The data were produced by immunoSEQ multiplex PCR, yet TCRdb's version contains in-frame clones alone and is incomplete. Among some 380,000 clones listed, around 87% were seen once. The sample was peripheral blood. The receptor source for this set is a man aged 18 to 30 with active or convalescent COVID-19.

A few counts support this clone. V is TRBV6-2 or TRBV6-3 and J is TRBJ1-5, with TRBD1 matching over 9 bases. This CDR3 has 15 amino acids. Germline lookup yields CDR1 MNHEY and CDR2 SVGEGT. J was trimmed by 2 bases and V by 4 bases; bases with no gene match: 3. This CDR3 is CASSLTGGRNQPQHF. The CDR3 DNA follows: TGTGCCAGCAGTTTAACAGGGGGCCGCAATCAGCCCCAGCATTTT.

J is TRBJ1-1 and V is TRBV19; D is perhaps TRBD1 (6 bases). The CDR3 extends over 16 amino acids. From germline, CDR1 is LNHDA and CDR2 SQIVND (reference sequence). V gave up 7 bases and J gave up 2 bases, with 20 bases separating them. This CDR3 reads CASNPRGRGKNTEAFF. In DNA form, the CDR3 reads TGTGCCAGTAACCCCAGGGGCAGGGGTAAAAACACTGAAGCTTTCTTT.

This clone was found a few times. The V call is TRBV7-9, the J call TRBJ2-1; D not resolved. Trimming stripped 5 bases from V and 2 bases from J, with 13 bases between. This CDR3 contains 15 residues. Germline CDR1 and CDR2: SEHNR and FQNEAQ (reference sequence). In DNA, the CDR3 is TGTGCCAGCAGCACCCCTCTAGTACCCTACAATGAGCAGTTCTTC. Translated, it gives CASSTPLVPYNEQFF. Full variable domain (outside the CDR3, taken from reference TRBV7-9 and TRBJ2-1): DTGVSQNPRHKITKRGQNVTFRCDPISEHNRLYWYRQTLGQGPEFLTYFQNEAQLEKSRLLSDRFSAERPKGSFSTLEIQRTEQGDSAMYLCASSTPLVPYNEQFFGPGTRLTVL.

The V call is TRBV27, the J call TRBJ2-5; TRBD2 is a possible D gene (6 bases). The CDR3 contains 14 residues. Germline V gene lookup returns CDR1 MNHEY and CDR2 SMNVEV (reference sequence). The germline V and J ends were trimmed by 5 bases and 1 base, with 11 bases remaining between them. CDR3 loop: CASSRGLGQETQYF. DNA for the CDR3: TGTGCCAGCAGTCGGGGACTGGGCCAAGAGACCCAGTACTTC.

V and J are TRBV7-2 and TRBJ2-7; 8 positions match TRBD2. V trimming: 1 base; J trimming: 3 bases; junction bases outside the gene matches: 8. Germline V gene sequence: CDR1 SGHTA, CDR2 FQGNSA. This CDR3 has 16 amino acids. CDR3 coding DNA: TGTGCCAGCAGCTTAGGGGGACGAGCGGGAGACTACGAGCAGTACTTC. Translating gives CASSLGGRAGDYEQYF.

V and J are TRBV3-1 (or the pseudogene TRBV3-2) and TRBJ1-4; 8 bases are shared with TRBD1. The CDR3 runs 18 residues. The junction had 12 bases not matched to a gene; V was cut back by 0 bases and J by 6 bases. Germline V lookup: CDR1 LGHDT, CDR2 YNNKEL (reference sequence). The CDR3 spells CASSQDSFRTGKDEKLFF. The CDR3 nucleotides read TGTGCCAGCAGCCAAGATTCCTTCCGGACAGGGAAGGATGAAAAACTGTTTTTT.

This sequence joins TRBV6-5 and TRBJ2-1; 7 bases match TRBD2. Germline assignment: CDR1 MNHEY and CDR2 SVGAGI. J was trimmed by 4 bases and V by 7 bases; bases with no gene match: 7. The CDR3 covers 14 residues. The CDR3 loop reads CASTRERGYNEQFF. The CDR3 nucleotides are TGTGCCAGCACAAGGGAGCGGGGATACAATGAGCAGTTCTTC.

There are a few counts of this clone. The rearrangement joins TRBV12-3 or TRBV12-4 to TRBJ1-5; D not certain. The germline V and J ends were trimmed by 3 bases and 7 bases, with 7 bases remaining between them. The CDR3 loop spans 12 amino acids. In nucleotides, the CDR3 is TGTGCCAGCAGTTTGGAGTACCAGCCCCAGCATTTT. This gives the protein CASSLEYQPQHF.

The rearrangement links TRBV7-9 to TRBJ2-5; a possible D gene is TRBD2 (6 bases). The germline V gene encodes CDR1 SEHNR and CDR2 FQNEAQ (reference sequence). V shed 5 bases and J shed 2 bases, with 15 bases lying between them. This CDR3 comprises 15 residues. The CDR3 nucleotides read TGTGCCAGCAGCGAAAGAGGGGAGGTACAAGAGACCCAGTACTTC. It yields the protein CASSERGEVQETQYF.

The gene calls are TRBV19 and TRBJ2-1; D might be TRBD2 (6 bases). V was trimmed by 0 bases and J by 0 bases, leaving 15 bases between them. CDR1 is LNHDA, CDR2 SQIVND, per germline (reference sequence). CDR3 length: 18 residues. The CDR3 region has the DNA TGTGCCAGTAGTATAGATCTGGGAGGACCGAGCTCCTACAATGAGCAGTTCTTC. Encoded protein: CASSIDLGGPSSYNEQFF.

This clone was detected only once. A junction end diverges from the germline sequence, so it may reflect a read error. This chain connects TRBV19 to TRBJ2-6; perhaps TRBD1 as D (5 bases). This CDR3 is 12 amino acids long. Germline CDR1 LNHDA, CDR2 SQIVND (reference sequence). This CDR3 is CASSSGANVLTF. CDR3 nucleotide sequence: TGTGCCAGTAGTTCTGGGGCCAACGTGCTGACTTTC.

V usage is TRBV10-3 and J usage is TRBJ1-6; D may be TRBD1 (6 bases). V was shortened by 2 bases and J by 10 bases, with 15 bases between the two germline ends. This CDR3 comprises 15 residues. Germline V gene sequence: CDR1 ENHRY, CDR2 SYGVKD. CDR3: CAISERQGIVSPLHF. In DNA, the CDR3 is TGTGCCATCAGTGAGAGGCAGGGGATTGTGTCACCCCTCCACTTT.

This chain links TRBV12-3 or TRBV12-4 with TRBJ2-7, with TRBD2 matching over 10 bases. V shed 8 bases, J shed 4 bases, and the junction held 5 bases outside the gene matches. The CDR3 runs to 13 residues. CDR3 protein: CASSWTSGYEQYF. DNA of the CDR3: TGTGCCAGCTCCTGGACTAGCGGTTACGAGCAGTACTTC.

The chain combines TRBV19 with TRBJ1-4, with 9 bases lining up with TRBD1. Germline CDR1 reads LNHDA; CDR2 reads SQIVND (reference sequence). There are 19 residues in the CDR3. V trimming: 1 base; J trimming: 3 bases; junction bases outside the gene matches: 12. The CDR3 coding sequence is TGTGCCAGTAGTATAGCCTATCCCCGGGACAGGGATCCTAATGAAAAACTGTTTTTT. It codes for CASSIAYPRDRDPNEKLFF.

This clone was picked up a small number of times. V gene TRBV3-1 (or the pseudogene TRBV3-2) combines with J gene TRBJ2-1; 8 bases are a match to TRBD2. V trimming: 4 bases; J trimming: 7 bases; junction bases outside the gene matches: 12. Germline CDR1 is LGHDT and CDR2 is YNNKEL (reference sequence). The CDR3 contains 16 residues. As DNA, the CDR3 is TGTGCCAGCAGCCCATATACTAGCGGAGTTCTAAATGAGCAGTTCTTC. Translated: CASSPYTSGVLNEQFF.

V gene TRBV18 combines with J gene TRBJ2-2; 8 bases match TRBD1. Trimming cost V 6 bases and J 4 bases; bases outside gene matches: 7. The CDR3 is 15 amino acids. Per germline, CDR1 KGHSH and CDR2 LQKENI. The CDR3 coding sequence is TGTGCCAGCTCGCGCACCACAGGGGGCACCGGGGAGCTGTTTTTT. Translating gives CASSRTTGGTGELFF.